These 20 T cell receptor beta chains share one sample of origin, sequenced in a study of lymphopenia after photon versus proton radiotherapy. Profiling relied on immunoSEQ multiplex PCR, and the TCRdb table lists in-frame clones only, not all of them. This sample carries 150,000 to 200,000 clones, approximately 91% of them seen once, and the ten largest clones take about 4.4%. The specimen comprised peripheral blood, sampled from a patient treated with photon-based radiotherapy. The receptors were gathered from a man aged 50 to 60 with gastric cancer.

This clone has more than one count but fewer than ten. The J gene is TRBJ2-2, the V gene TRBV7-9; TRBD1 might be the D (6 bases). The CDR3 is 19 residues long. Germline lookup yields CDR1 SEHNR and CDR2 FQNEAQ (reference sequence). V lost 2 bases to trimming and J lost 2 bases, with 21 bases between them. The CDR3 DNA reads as TGTGCCAGCAGCTTAAGACAGGCTCGAATCAAATTCAACACCGGGGAGCTGTTTTTT. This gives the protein CASSLRQARIKFNTGELFF.

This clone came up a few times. This CDR3 is CASRRDNQPQHF. The CDR3 DNA reads TGTGCCAGTCGCAGGGACAATCAGCCCCAGCATTTT. The chain carries TRBV19 and TRBJ1-5, with D possibly matching TRBD1 (5 bases). Trimming left V 8 bases short and J 3 bases short, with 8 bases between. The CDR3 contains 12 residues. Germline V CDR1 and CDR2: LNHDA, SQIVND (reference sequence).

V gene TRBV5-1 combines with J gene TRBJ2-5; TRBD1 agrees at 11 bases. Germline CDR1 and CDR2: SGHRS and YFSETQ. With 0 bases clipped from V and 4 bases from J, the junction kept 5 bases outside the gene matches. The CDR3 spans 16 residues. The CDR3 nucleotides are TGCGCCAGCAGCTTGGCAGGGACAGGGGGTGGAGAGACCCAGTACTTC. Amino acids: CASSLAGTGGGETQYF.

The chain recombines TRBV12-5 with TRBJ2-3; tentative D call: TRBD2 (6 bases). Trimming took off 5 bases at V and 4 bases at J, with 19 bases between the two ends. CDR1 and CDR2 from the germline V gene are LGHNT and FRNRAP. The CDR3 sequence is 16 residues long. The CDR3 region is CASGPPPTEGPDTQYF. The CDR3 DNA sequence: TGTGCTAGTGGTCCCCCCCCGACGGAGGGCCCAGATACGCAGTATTTT.

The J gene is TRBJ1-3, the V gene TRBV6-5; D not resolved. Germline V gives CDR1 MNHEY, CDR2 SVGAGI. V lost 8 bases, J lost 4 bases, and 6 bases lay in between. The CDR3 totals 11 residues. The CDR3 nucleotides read TGTGCCAGCGAGGGAGGAAACACCATATATTTT. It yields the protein CASEGGNTIYF.

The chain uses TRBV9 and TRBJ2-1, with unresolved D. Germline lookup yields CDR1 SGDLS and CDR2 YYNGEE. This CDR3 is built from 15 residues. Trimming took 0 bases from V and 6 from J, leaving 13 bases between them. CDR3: CASSVGNSFSNEQFF. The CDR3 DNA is TGTGCCAGCAGCGTAGGTAATAGCTTCTCCAATGAGCAGTTCTTC.

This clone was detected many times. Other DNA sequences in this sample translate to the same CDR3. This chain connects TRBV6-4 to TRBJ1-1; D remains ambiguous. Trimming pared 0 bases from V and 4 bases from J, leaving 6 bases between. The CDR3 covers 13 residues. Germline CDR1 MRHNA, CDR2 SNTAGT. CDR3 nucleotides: TGTGCCAGCAGTGACTCCCTCTCCACTGAAGCTTTCTTT. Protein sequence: CASSDSLSTEAFF.

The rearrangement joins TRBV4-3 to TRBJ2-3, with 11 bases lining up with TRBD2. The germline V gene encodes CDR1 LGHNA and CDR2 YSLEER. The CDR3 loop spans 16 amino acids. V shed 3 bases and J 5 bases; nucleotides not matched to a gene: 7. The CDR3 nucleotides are TGCGCCAGCAGCCAGATTAGCGGGAGGGCCAGAGATACGCAGTATTTT. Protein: CASSQISGRARDTQYF.

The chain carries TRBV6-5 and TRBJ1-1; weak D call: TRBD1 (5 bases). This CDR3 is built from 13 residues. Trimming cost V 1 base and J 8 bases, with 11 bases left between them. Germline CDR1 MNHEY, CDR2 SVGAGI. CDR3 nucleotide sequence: TGTGCCAGCAGTTACTGGCAGGGAAAAGAAGCTTTCTTT. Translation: CASSYWQGKEAFF.

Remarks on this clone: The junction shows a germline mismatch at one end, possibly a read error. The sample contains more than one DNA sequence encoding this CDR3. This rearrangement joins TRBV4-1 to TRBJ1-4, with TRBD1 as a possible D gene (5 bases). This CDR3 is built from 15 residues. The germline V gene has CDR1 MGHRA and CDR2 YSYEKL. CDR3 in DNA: TGCGCCAGCAGCCAAGTTGGGGGATTAAATGAGAAACTGTTTTTT. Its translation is CASSQVGGLNEKLFF.

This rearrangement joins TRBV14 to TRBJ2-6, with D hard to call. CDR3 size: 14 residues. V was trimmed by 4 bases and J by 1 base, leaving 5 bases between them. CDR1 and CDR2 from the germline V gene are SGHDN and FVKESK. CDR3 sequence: CASSRESGANVLTF. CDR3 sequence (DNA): TGTGCCAGCAGCCGCGAGTCTGGGGCCAACGTCCTGACTTTC.

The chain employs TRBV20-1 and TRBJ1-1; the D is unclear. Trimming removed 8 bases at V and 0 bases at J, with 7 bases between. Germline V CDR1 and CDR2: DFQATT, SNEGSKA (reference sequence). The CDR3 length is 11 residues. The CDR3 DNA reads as TGCAGTCCCATGATGAACACTGAAGCTTTCTTT. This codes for CSPMMNTEAFF.

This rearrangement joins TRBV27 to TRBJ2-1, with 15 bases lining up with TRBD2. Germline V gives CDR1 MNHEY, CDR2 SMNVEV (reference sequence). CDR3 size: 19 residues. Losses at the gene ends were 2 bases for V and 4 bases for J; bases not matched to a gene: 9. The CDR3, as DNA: TGTGCCAGCAGTTTAAGGCGGCCGGGACTAGCGGGAGGATACAATGAGCAGTTCTTC. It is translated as CASSLRRPGLAGGYNEQFF.

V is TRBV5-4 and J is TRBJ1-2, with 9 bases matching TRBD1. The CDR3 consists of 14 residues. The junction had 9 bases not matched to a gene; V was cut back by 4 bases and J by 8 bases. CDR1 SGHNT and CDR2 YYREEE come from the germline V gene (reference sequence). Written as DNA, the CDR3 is TGTGCCAGCAGCCAACGGGACAGGGTGACCGGCTACACCTTC. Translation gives CASSQRDRVTGYTF.

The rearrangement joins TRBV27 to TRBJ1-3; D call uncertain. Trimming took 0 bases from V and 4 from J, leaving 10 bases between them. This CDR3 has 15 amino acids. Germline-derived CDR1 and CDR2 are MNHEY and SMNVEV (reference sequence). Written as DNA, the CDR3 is TGTGCCAGCAGTTTATCGGGGATAAAGGGAAACACCATATATTTT. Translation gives CASSLSGIKGNTIYF.

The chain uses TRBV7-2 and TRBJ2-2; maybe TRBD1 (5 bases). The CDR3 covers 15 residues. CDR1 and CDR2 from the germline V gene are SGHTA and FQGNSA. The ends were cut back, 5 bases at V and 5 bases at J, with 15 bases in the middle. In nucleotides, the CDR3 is TGTGCCAGCAGCCTTAGATTTAGGACAACCGGGGAGCTGTTTTTT. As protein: CASSLRFRTTGELFF. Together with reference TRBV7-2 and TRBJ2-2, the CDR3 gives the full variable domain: GAGVSQSPSNKVTEKGKDVELRCDPISGHTALYWYRQSLGQGLEFLIYFQGNSAPDKSGLPSDRFSAERTGGSVSTLTIQRTQQEDSAVYLCASSLRFRTTGELFFGEGSRLTVL.

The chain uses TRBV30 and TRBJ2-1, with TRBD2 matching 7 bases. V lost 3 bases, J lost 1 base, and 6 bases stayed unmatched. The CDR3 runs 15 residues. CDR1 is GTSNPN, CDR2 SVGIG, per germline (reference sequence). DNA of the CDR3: TGTGCCTGGAGCACTGGTAGCGGGTCCTACAATGAGCAGTTCTTC. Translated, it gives CAWSTGSGSYNEQFF.

The CDR3 DNA reads TGCGCCAGCAGCCAAGTCTTGGCTAGCGGTTACGAGCAGTACTTC. It specifies CASSQVLASGYEQYF. The genes are TRBV4-1 and TRBJ2-7; 7 bases agree with TRBD2. J lost 4 bases, V lost 1 base, and 7 bases had no gene match. This CDR3 spans 15 amino acids. Germline V gene sequence: CDR1 MGHRA, CDR2 YSYEKL.

For the CDR3, the DNA is TGTGCCAGTAGTATGGAACCCCGGAACAATCAGCCCCAGCATTTT. Amino acids: CASSMEPRNNQPQHF. The chain joins TRBV19 to TRBJ1-5; D ambiguous. V shed 3 bases and J shed 3 bases, with 12 bases lying between them. The CDR3 runs 15 residues. CDR1 LNHDA and CDR2 SQIVND come from the germline V gene (reference sequence).

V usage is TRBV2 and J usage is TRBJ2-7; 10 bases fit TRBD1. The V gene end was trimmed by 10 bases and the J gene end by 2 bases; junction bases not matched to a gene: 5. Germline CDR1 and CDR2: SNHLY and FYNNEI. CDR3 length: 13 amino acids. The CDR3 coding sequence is TGTGCCACTACCGGGACAGGGGCCTACGAGCAGTACTTC. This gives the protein CATTGTGAYEQYF.